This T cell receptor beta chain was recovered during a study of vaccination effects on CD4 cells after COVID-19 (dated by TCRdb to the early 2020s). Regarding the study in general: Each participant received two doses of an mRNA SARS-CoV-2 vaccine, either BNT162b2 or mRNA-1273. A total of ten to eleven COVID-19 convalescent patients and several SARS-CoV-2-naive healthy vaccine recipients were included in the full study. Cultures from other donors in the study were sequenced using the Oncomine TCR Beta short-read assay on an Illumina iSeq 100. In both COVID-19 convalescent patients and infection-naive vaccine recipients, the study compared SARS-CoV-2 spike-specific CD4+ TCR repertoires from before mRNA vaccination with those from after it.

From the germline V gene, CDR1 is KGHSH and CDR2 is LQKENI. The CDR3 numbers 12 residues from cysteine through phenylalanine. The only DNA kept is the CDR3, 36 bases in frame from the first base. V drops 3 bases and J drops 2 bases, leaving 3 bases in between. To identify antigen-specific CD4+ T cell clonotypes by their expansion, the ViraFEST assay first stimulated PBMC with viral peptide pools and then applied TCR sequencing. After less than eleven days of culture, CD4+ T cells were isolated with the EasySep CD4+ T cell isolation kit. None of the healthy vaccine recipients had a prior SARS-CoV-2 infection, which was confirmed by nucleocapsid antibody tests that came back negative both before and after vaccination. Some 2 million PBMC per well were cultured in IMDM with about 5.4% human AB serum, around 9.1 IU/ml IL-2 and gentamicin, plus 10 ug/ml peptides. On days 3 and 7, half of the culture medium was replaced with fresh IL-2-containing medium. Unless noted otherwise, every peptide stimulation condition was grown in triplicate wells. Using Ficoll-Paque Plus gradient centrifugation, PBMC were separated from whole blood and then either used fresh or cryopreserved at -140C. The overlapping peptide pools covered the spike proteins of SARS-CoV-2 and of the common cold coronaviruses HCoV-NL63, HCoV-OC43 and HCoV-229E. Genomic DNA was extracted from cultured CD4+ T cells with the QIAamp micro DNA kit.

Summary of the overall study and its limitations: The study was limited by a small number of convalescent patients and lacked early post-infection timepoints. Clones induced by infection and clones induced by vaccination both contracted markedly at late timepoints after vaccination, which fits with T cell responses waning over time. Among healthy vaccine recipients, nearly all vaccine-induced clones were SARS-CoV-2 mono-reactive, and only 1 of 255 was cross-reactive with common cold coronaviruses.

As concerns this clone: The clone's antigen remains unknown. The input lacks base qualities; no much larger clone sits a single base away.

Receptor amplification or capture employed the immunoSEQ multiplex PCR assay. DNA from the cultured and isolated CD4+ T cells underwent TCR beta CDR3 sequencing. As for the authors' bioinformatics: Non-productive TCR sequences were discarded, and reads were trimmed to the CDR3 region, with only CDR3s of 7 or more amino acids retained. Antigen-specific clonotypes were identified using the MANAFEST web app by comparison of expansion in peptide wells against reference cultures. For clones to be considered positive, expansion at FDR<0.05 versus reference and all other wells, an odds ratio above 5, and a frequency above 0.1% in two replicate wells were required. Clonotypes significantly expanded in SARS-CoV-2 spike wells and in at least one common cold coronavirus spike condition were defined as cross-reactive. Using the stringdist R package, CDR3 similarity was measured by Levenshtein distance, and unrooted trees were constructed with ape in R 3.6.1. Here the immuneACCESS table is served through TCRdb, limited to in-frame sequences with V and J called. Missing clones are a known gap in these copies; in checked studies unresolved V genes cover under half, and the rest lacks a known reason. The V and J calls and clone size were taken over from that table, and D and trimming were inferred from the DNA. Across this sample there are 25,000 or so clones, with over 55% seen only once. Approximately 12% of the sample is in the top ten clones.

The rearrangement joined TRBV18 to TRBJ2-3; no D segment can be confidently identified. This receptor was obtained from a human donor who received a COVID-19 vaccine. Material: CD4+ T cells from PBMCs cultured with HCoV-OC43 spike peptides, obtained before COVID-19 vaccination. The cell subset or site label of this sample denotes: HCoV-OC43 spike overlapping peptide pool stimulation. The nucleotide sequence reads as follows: TGTGCCAGCTCACCGTTCACAGATACGCAGTATTTT. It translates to CASSPFTDTQYF.